A selection of T cell receptor beta chains follows, all from one sample in a study of T cell responses to AZD1222 COVID-19 vaccine. Assay used: immunoSEQ multiplex PCR; TCRdb lists only in-frame clones, some missing. The table has about 150,000 clones, about 91% seen once. Sequenced material: peripheral blood, taken on day 0 of AZD1222 vaccination. The source of these receptors is an adult in good health. Each CDR3 is given with its conserved first and last residue. Each record gives: J gene, V gene, CDR3 protein.

>TRBJ2-1|TRBV4-2
CASSQDPGGPKEQFF
>TRBJ1-1|TRBV12-3/TRBV12-4
CASSSDRRAFF
>TRBJ2-5|TRBV7-2
CASSRQGAGMETQYF
>TRBJ1-3|TRBV28
CASHPALGQNGNTIYF
>TRBJ2-5|TRBV5-6
CASSLGLAGQETQYF
>TRBJ1-1|TRBV21-1
CASSKGGSYTEAFF
>TRBJ2-1|TRBV5-1
CASSFGLAPSSYNEQFF
>TRBJ1-2|TRBV7-9
CASSWGQDRNYGYTF
>TRBJ1-1|TRBV27
CASSPFRNTEAFF
>TRBJ2-1|TRBV5-5
CASSSGQNFNEQFF
>TRBJ1-3|TRBV27
CASSPRREGNTIYF
>TRBJ2-7|TRBV5-1
CASSLGAGLYVEQYF
>TRBJ2-3|TRBV7-8
CASSREGGEATDTQYF